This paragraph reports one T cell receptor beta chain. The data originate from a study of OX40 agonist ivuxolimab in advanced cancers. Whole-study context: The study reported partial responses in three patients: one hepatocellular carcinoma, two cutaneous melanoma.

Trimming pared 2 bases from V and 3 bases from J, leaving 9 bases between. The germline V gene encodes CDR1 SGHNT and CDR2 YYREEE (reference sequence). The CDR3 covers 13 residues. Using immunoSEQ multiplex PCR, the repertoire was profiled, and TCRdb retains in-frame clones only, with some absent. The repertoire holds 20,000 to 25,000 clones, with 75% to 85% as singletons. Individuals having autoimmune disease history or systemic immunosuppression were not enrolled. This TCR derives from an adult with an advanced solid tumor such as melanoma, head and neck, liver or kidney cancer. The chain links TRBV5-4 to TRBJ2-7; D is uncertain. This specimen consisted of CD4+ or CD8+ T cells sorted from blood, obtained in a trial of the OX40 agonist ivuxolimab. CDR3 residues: CASSLNEFYEQYF. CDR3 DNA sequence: TGTGCCAGCAGCTTAAACGAGTTCTACGAGCAGTACTTC.